What follows are 22 T cell receptor beta chains derived from one specimen sequenced in a study of CD8 T cells in ankylosing spondylitis. No antigen is known for these receptors. From the 5' RACE reads, TCRdb called clonotypes with MiXCR, one entry per CDR3 protein. The sample includes around 770,000 distinct CDR3 sequences, 15% to 20% of them seen just once. Points from the study as a whole: A motif in TCR beta, a set of 8 or 9 highly homologous variants, appeared characteristic of ankylosing spondylitis blood.

The specimen sequenced was blood, either unsorted or a sorted T cell fraction (not recorded which). The source of these receptors is a male donor with ankylosing spondylitis.

The sample holds a few counts of this clonotype. V is TRBV7-9 and J is TRBJ2-1; D possibly corresponds to TRBD2 (6 bases). In germline, CDR1 is SEHNR, CDR2 FQNEAQ (reference sequence). V gave up 6 bases and J gave up 2 bases, with 20 bases separating them. This CDR3 is built from 17 residues. As DNA, the CDR3 is TGTGCCAGCAGATCCCTAGGAGCTAGCGCAACCTACAATGAGCAGTTCTTC. This sequence encodes CASRSLGASATYNEQFF.

In its sample, this clonotype was seen a few times. This chain uses TRBV12-3 or TRBV12-4 with TRBJ1-2; weak D call: TRBD1 (6 bases). The CDR3 runs to 16 residues. Trimming removed 4 bases at V and 1 base at J, with 16 bases between. In DNA form, the CDR3 reads TGTGCCAGCAGTTCCCTTTGGGGGCTGGATAACTATGGCTACACCTTC. This translates into CASSSLWGLDNYGYTF.

V is TRBV7-8 and J is TRBJ1-5, with 7 positions matching TRBD1. Germline V gene lookup returns CDR1 SGHVS and CDR2 FQNEAQ. The CDR3 is 15 amino acids. The trim removed 5 bases at V and 6 bases at J, leaving 10 bases unmatched. The CDR3: CASSRETGLSQPQHF. The CDR3 DNA reads as TGTGCCAGCAGCCGTGAGACAGGGTTGAGTCAGCCCCAGCATTTT.

This clonotype has just a few counts. The chain employs TRBV7-2 and TRBJ2-1; maybe TRBD1 (6 bases). Germline V gene sequence: CDR1 SGHTA, CDR2 FQGNSA. CDR3 length: 13 amino acids. The germline V and J ends were trimmed by 5 bases and 5 bases, with 10 bases remaining between them. CDR3 loop: CASSRTVDNEQFF. The DNA of the CDR3 is TGTGCCAGCAGCCGGACAGTAGACAATGAGCAGTTCTTC.

CDR3 in DNA: TGTGCCAGCAGCCCCAAGGTAACCTCCTACGAGCAGTACTTC. The encoded protein is CASSPKVTSYEQYF. The chain combines TRBV12-3 or TRBV12-4 with TRBJ2-7, with D unresolved. The ends were cut back, 6 bases at V and 0 bases at J, with 12 bases in the middle. CDR3 size: 14 residues.

The chain couples TRBV20-1 to TRBJ2-7, with 7 bases lining up with TRBD2. CDR3 length: 14 residues. The V gene end was trimmed by 3 bases and the J gene end by 6 bases; junction bases not matched to a gene: 11. Germline assignment: CDR1 DFQATT and CDR2 SNEGSKA (reference sequence). The chain's CDR3 is CSARRRDYTSEQYF. CDR3 sequence (DNA): TGCAGTGCTAGGCGCCGGGACTACACCAGCGAGCAGTACTTC.

This clonotype was seen a handful of times. The chain joins TRBV29-1 to TRBJ2-1; maybe TRBD2 (6 bases). The CDR3 runs to 12 residues. Germline V gene sequence: CDR1 SQVTM, CDR2 ANQGSEA. V was trimmed by 7 bases and J by 8 bases, leaving 15 bases between them. The CDR3 sequence is CSGDSPSDEQFF. In DNA form, the CDR3 reads TGCAGCGGGGACTCCCCTAGCGATGAGCAGTTCTTC.

This clonotype has only a few counts. This chain links TRBV6-1 with TRBJ1-5; D is ambiguous. CDR1 and CDR2 (germline): MNHNS, SASEGT. This CDR3 spans 15 amino acids. V was shortened by 1 base and J by 4 bases, with 11 bases between the two germline ends. The CDR3 nucleotides are TGTGCCAGCAGTGAAGTGAACGGGTTAAATCAGCCCCAGCATTTT. This sequence encodes CASSEVNGLNQPQHF.

The V gene is TRBV12-3 or TRBV12-4, the J gene TRBJ1-1, with D unclear. This CDR3 has 11 residues. The V and J ends lost 4 bases and 11 bases respectively, with 11 bases between them. CDR3 nucleotide sequence: TGTGCCAGCAGTTCGGGCGGTGGGGCTTTCTTT. Amino acid sequence: CASSSGGGAFF.

The J gene is TRBJ2-7, the V gene TRBV6-2 or TRBV6-3; 8 bases match TRBD2. CDR1 is MNHEY, CDR2 SVGEGT, per germline. This CDR3 is built from 16 residues. The V and J ends lost 4 bases and 4 bases, in that order; junction bases with no gene match: 12. As DNA, the CDR3 is TGTGCCAGCAGTTTAACCCGGACTAGCTCGGGATACGAGCAGTACTTC. It encodes CASSLTRTSSGYEQYF.

This sequence joins TRBV7-9 and TRBJ1-2; perhaps TRBD1 as D (6 bases). Germline V gene lookup returns CDR1 SEHNR and CDR2 FQNEAQ (reference sequence). The CDR3 is 13 residues long. Trimming took off 5 bases at V and 7 bases at J, with 14 bases between the two ends. The CDR3 bases are TGTGCCAGCAGCCCCGAGGGGGGTAGTGGCTACACCTTC. It encodes CASSPEGGSGYTF. The full variable domain, its missing parts supplied by reference TRBV7-9 and TRBJ1-2, is DTGVSQNPRHKITKRGQNVTFRCDPISEHNRLYWYRQTLGQGPEFLTYFQNEAQLEKSRLLSDRFSAERPKGSFSTLEIQRTEQGDSAMYLCASSPEGGSGYTFGSGTRLTVV.

CDR3 nucleotides: TGCAGCGTTGTTGAACAGACCTACGAGCAGTACTTC. Translation: CSVVEQTYEQYF. The chain couples TRBV29-1 to TRBJ2-7; D not certain. The CDR3 sequence is 12 residues long. The germline V and J ends were trimmed by 4 bases and 2 bases, with 9 bases remaining between them. CDR1 SQVTM and CDR2 ANQGSEA come from the germline V gene.

This clonotype was picked up a small number of times. This chain connects TRBV19 to TRBJ2-3; TRBD1 aligns across 7 bases. The CDR3 has 15 residues. With 9 bases clipped from V and 5 bases from J, the junction kept 14 bases outside the gene matches. CDR1 is LNHDA and CDR2 is SQIVND in the germline V gene (reference sequence). This CDR3 reads CASNRDREFGDTQYF. CDR3 nucleotides: TGTGCCAGCAACCGGGACAGAGAGTTTGGAGATACGCAGTATTTT.

This chain uses TRBV4-1 with TRBJ1-6; 8 bases align to TRBD1. The CDR3 covers 19 residues. Germline CDR1 is MGHRA and CDR2 is YSYEKL. The V segment lost 0 bases and the J segment 8 bases; nucleotides outside the gene matches: 15. CDR3 amino acids: CASSQDLRGRGQWDSPLHF. The CDR3 DNA follows: TGCGCCAGCAGCCAAGATTTAAGGGGCAGGGGGCAGTGGGATTCACCCCTCCACTTT.

This clonotype was recorded a few times. This chain links TRBV4-1 with TRBJ2-4; TRBD2 matches at 11 bases. V was clipped by 3 bases and J by 6 bases; unmatched bases: 1. This CDR3 region has 14 residues. Germline CDR1 and CDR2: MGHRA and YSYEKL. The CDR3 region is CASSQGLAVNIQYF. CDR3 in DNA: TGCGCCAGCAGCCAGGGACTAGCGGTAAACATTCAGTACTTC.

This clonotype was recorded many times. This chain connects TRBV12-3 or TRBV12-4 to TRBJ1-5; weak D call: TRBD1 (5 bases). V was pared by 5 bases and J by 1 base, with 9 bases between. This CDR3 comprises 14 residues. DNA of the CDR3: TGTGCCAGCAGTAGGGGACGGAGCAATCAGCCCCAGCATTTT. It translates to CASSRGRSNQPQHF.

Regarding this clonotype: Without the conserved terminal phenylalanine or tryptophan, this CDR3 likely stems from a read error. The V and J genes are TRBV20-1 and TRBJ1-5; D not resolved. Germline V gene sequence: CDR1 DFQATT, CDR2 SNEGSKA (reference sequence). V dropped 2 bases and J dropped 4 bases, with 6 bases sitting between them. There are 12 residues in the CDR3. CDR3 loop: CSARWENQPQHC. In DNA form, the CDR3 reads TGCAGTGCTAGATGGGAAAATCAGCCCCAGCATTGT.

The chain combines TRBV12-3 or TRBV12-4 with TRBJ2-3; 7 bases align to TRBD1. There are 16 residues in the CDR3. The V and J ends lost 5 bases and 4 bases, in that order; junction bases with no gene match: 12. CDR3 in DNA: TGTGCCAGCAGTCCCCGAGGTGACAGGGTGGCAGATACGCAGTATTTT. It encodes CASSPRGDRVADTQYF.

The chain uses TRBV6-7 and TRBJ1-1; 7 bases fit TRBD1. TRBV6-7 is recorded as an ORF, its role being uncertain. The CDR3 extends over 19 amino acids. With 2 bases clipped from V and 4 bases from J, the junction kept 19 bases outside the gene matches. The CDR3 DNA reads TGTGCCAGCAGTTACGAGGGGGGAGGGGGCCCCTCCTTCGGCACTGAAGCTTTCTTT. Translating it yields CASSYEGGGGPSFGTEAFF.

This clonotype occurred a few times. The rearrangement joins TRBV5-5 to TRBJ2-5; 8 bases agree with TRBD1. From germline, CDR1 is SGHKS and CDR2 YYEKEE (reference sequence). The length of the CDR3 is 16 residues. V shed 2 bases, J shed 0 bases, and the junction held 6 bases outside the gene matches. The DNA for the CDR3 is TGTGCCAGCAGCTTACAGGGGGGCTGGTACCAAGAGACCCAGTACTTC. It codes for CASSLQGGWYQETQYF. Combining the CDR3 with reference TRBV5-5 and TRBJ2-5 gives the whole variable domain DAGVTQSPTHLIKTRGQQVTLRCSPISGHKSVSWYQQVLGQGPQFIFQYYEKEERGRGNFPDRFSARQFPNYSSELNVNALLLGDSALYLCASSLQGGWYQETQYFGPGTRLLVL.

This clonotype was counted a few times. V usage is TRBV20-1 and J usage is TRBJ2-7, with 8 nucleotides matching TRBD1. Germline loops: CDR1 DFQATT, CDR2 SNEGSKA (reference sequence). Trimming removed 7 bases from V and 1 base from J; junction bases left unmatched: 6. This CDR3 is 13 amino acids long. The CDR3 protein is CSVVRGQSYEQYF. CDR3 bases: TGCAGTGTTGTCAGGGGGCAATCCTACGAGCAGTACTTC.

V is TRBV5-1 and J is TRBJ2-1; 8 positions match TRBD2. This CDR3 comprises 16 residues. Germline values: CDR1 SGHRS, CDR2 YFSETQ. V was pared by 1 base and J by 4 bases, with 7 bases of the junction left unmatched. The CDR3 DNA is TGCGCCAGCAGCTTGACAGTGGGACTAGAGTACAATGAGCAGTTCTTC. Its protein is CASSLTVGLEYNEQFF.